This TCR beta chain was identified in a study of cytomegalovirus exposure and HLA in healthy donors. Study as a whole: Within an early data release were about 90 million unique TCRs drawn from HLA-typed donors.

The J segment lost 6 bases and the V segment lost 5 bases, leaving 16 bases of the junction unmatched. The CDR3 consists of 16 residues. Germline CDR1 MGHRA, CDR2 YSYEKL. Those who donated were healthy bone marrow donors. PCR primers comprised 60 Vbeta and 13 Jbeta primers. Only in-frame clones appear in the TCRdb table, and some are missing; sequencing was by immunoSEQ multiplex PCR. Altogether around 160,000 clones are present, approximately 78% being singletons, with the ten largest covering about 1.5%. This rearrangement joins TRBV4-1 to TRBJ2-7; 7 bases match TRBD2. This sequence was found in a male donor in good health and CMV-seronegative. The sample comprised PBMCs. The CDR3 loop reads CASSFRPGESGGEQYF. The CDR3 region has the DNA TGCGCCAGCAGCTTCCGTCCTGGGGAGTCGGGGGGCGAGCAGTACTTC.